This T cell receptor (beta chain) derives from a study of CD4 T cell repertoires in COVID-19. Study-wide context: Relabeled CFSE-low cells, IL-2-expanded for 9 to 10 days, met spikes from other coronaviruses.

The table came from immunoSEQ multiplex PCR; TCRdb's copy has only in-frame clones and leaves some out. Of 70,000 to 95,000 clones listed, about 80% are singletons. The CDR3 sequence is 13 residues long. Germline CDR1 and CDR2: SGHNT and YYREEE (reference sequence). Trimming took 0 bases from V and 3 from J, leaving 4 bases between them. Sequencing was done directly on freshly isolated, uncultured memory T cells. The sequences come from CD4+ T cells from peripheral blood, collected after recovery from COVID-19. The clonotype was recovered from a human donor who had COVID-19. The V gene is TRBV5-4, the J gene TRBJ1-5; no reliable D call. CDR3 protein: CASSLDINQPQHF. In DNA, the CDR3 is TGTGCCAGCAGCTTGGATATCAATCAGCCCCAGCATTTT.